This T cell receptor (beta chain) was found in a study of T cell repertoires in cytomegalovirus infection. Study overall: Both CMV infection and a matching HLA type were indicated by public TCR beta signatures.

The germline V gene encodes CDR1 MNHEY and CDR2 SMNVEV (reference sequence). V was cut by 5 bases and J by 0 bases, with 14 bases left in between. The CDR3 is 16 residues long. One entry per CDR3 protein, called by TCRdb with MiXCR from the reads. The data contain approximately 1,000,000 distinct CDR3 sequences, less than 35% of them singletons. This clonotype has just a few counts. The antigen is unknown. Overall study results and limits: HLA-C-restricted CMV-specific TCR beta clonotypes were dominant in the ex vivo response.

J is TRBJ1-5 and V is TRBV27; D perhaps matches TRBD1 (5 bases). The receptor comes from a human donor in good health (CMV status not recorded). Some clones in this sample may be carry-over from other donors' samples. The source material was cultured CD8+ T cells from PBMCs, sampled from culture after CMV antigen stimulation. CDR3 sequence reads: CASSPDSPSSNQPQHF. CDR3 DNA sequence: TGTGCCAGCAGTCCTGACAGCCCGAGTAGCAATCAGCCCCAGCATTTT.